The present TCR beta chain was sequenced within a study of cytomegalovirus exposure and HLA in healthy donors. CDR1 and CDR2 from the germline V gene are SGHNT and YYREEE (reference sequence). V shed 4 bases, J shed 4 bases, and the junction held 4 bases outside the gene matches. The CDR3 is 15 residues long. PCR involved 60 Vbeta and 13 Jbeta primers. Study processing details: Roughly 11 million shared chains were among the approximately 76 million unique TCR beta chains that a later analysis counted. TCRdb's copy holds only in-frame clones and misses some; the assay was immunoSEQ multiplex PCR. V and J calls and clone size follow that table, whereas D and trimming were derived from the DNA. There are about 100,000 clones in the sample; roughly 85% occur only once, and under 5% lies in the top ten. Comment on this clone: Its specificity is not known.

Study-level results: The availability of immune exposure information extended only to CMV serostatus.

This TCR came from a man aged 30-40 years in good health and CMV-seronegative. Material: PBMCs. The chain carries TRBV5-4 and TRBJ2-7; 14 nucleotides match TRBD2. CDR3 coding DNA: TGTGCCAGCAGCCGACTAGCGGGAGGGCGGTACGAGCAGTACTTC. The encoded protein is CASSRLAGGRYEQYF.